Following are 7 T cell receptor beta chains from one sample sequenced in a study of T cell changes during pregnancy in multiple sclerosis. Assay: immunoSEQ multiplex PCR; the TCRdb copy retains only in-frame clones and omits some. The sample consists of about 100,000 clones, about 90% of them appearing once. The specimen was peripheral blood, collected after pregnancy. These receptors all come from a female donor with multiple sclerosis, enrolled in a pregnancy study.

The CDR3 coding sequence is TGCGCCAGCAGCAACAAATTAAACACTGAAGCTTTCTTT. Translating gives CASSNKLNTEAFF. This chain links TRBV4-3 with TRBJ1-1, with D uncertain. The CDR3 contains 13 residues. V shed 5 bases and J shed 2 bases, with 9 bases lying between them. Germline loops: CDR1 LGHNA, CDR2 YSLEER.

The V and J genes are TRBV6-1 and TRBJ1-2, with TRBD1 identical over 7 bases. This CDR3 comprises 15 residues. From germline, CDR1 is MNHNS and CDR2 SASEGT. V was pared by 6 bases and J by 2 bases, with 9 bases of the junction left unmatched. CDR3 region: CASSPMRGQNYGYTF. The CDR3 DNA reads TGTGCCAGCAGCCCAATGAGGGGGCAGAACTATGGCTACACCTTC.

This clone was picked up one time. The chain recombines TRBV28 with TRBJ1-4; TRBD1 is a possible D gene (6 bases). There are 14 residues in the CDR3. The V end was cut by 7 bases, the J end by 7 bases, with 16 bases between. CDR1 is MDHEN and CDR2 is SYDVKM in the germline V gene. The CDR3 DNA sequence: TGTGCCAGCACTATCACAGGGAGCGGTGAAAAACTGTTTTTT. Translated: CASTITGSGEKLFF.

The CDR3 sequence: CASSPPGTVYNEQFF. The CDR3 DNA sequence: TGTGCCAGCAGCCCGCCTGGGACAGTATACAATGAGCAGTTCTTC. The J gene is TRBJ2-1, the V gene TRBV5-6; the match to TRBD1 covers 7 bases. Per the germline V gene, CDR1 is SGHDT and CDR2 is YYEEEE. The CDR3 loop spans 15 amino acids. After removal of 4 bases from V and 4 bases from J, the junction contained 8 bases not matched to a gene.

The rearrangement joins TRBV28 to TRBJ1-6; D perhaps matches TRBD1 (6 bases). The V end lost 6 bases, the J end lost 10 bases, and 16 bases lay between the germline ends. The germline V gene encodes CDR1 MDHEN and CDR2 SYDVKM. The CDR3 is 14 residues long. Here the CDR3 DNA reads TGTGCCAGCAGAGCTACAGGGTGGAACTCACCCCTCCACTTT. This translates into CASRATGWNSPLHF.

The chain is built from TRBV25-1 and TRBJ1-2; D ambiguous. The germline V gene encodes CDR1 MGHDK and CDR2 SYGVNS. This CDR3 is built from 15 residues. V gave up 3 bases and J gave up 8 bases, with 19 bases separating them. The CDR3: CASSEIDEGIMGYTF. CDR3 sequence (DNA): TGTGCCAGCAGTGAGATTGACGAGGGAATAATGGGCTACACCTTC.

The chain recombines TRBV5-4 with TRBJ1-6; TRBD1 matches 9 bases. The CDR3 has 16 residues. Per germline, CDR1 SGHNT and CDR2 YYREEE (reference sequence). V dropped 1 base and J dropped 7; count of bases not matched to a gene: 6. This CDR3 reads CASSLPSGTGNSPLHF. CDR3 in DNA: TGTGCCAGCAGCTTGCCCAGTGGGACAGGGAATTCACCCCTCCACTTT.